The rows below give T cell receptor beta chains drawn from one sample of a study of shared clonotypes between healthy human individuals. Clones were read by immunoSEQ multiplex PCR, and TCRdb kept only the in-frame ones, dropping some. The data contain roughly 650,000 clones, approximately 96% of them singletons. Sequencing was performed on naive CD8+ T cells sorted from blood. The source of these receptors is a young woman in good health. CDR3s include the opening cysteine and the closing phenylalanine or tryptophan. A D gene is named only where the DNA matches it firmly. Some rows mark clone size as missing; the rest say once, few, many or name a class of expanded clone.

clone size	V gene	D gene	J gene	CDR3 DNA	CDR3 protein
-	TRBV29-1	-	TRBJ2-1	TGCAGCGTTGAACGAGAGGAGGTCCATGAGCAGTTCTTC	CSVEREEVHEQFF
-	TRBV27	TRBD1	TRBJ2-7	TGTGCCAGCAGTTTATTTGGTTGGACAGGGGGAAACTACGAGCAGTACTTC	CASSLFGWTGGNYEQYF
-	TRBV19	TRBD2	TRBJ2-1	TGTGCCAGTAGTATAGATCTTGAGGTAGCGGGAGGGCCTAATGAGCAGTTCTTC	CASSIDLEVAGGPNEQFF
-	TRBV6-5	-	TRBJ2-2	TGTGCCAGCAGTCTGCCCTCACTTACCGGGGAGCTGTTTTTT	CASSLPSLTGELFF
-	TRBV9	TRBD2	TRBJ2-1	TGTGCCAGCAGTGGGACTAGCGGGAGTTATGATGAGCAGTTCTTC	CASSGTSGSYDEQFF
-	TRBV5-6	-	TRBJ2-7	TGTGCCAGCAGCTTGGCGTCGGGTTTGCCCTCGTTCTCCTACGAGCAGTACTTC	CASSLASGLPSFSYEQYF
-	TRBV28	-	TRBJ2-7	TGTGCCAGCAGTTACTTAACCTACGAGCAGTACTTC	CASSYLTYEQYF
-	TRBV4-2	-	TRBJ2-1	TGTGCCAGCAGCCAACTCAGGGCCCCTTACAATGAGCAGTTCTTC	CASSQLRAPYNEQFF
-	TRBV19	TRBD2	TRBJ2-1	TGTGCCAGTAGTATAGGAGGGAGCGGGGATGAGCAGTTCTTC	CASSIGGSGDEQFF
-	TRBV19	TRBD2	TRBJ2-7	TGTGCCAGTAGTTTCCGACTAGCGGGGCTCTACGAGCAGTACTTC	CASSFRLAGLYEQYF
-	TRBV29-1	-	TRBJ1-2	TGCAGCGTTGAAGCCCGGGGGGGGTTTGGCTACACCTTC	CSVEARGGFGYTF
-	TRBV9	-	TRBJ2-1	TGTGCCAGCAGCGTAGTTTACGGGAGCGGCAACAATGAGCAGTTCTTC	CASSVVYGSGNNEQFF
-	TRBV4-1	-	TRBJ2-2	TGCGCCAGCAGCCAAGAATACACCGGGGAGCTGTTTTTT	CASSQEYTGELFF
-	TRBV2	TRBD1	TRBJ1-1	TGTGCCAGCAGCTGGACAGGGGGAAACACTGAAGCTTTCTTT	CASSWTGGNTEAFF
-	TRBV13	TRBD2	TRBJ2-1	TGTGCCAGCAGCTTGATTAGCGGGAGTACCAATGAGCAGTTCTTC	CASSLISGSTNEQFF
-	TRBV7-9	-	TRBJ2-4	TGTGCCAGCAGCTTAGACGTTCAGGGAAACATTCAGTACTTC	CASSLDVQGNIQYF
-	TRBV2	TRBD2	TRBJ2-7	TGTGCCAGCGGACTAGCGGGGGTTTCCTACGAGCAGTACTTC	CASGLAGVSYEQYF
-	TRBV6-6	-	TRBJ2-7	TGTGCCAGCAGTTACTCGCCCGGGAGCTACGAGCAGTACTTC	CASSYSPGSYEQYF
-	TRBV4-1	-	TRBJ1-3	TGCGCCAGCAGCCAAGAACCCCCGTGGGGCTCTGGAAACACCATATATTTT	CASSQEPPWGSGNTIYF
-	TRBV27	-	TRBJ2-1	TGTGCCAGCAGTTTGGACAGCTCCTACAATGAGCAGTTCTTC	CASSLDSSYNEQFF
few	TRBV2	-	TRBJ1-2	TGTGCCAGCAGTGGGTACAGGGAGGGCTACACCTTC	CASSGYREGYTF
-	TRBV5-5	-	TRBJ1-2	TGTGCCAGCAGCTTGCCAGGACTTCGGGGCTACACCTTC	CASSLPGLRGYTF
-	TRBV6-5	-	TRBJ2-7	TGTGCCAGCAGTTACTCGGTCGGAGTAGCGACCTACGAGCAGTACTTC	CASSYSVGVATYEQYF
-	TRBV4-1	-	TRBJ2-1	TGCGCCAGCAGCCAGAACTTCTTCTCAGCAATTGAGCAGTTCTTC	CASSQNFFSAIEQFF
once	TRBV6-5	-	TRBJ1-2	TGTGCCAGCAGCTACGGTGGATCTTCGGGCTACACCTTC	CASSYGGSSGYTF
-	TRBV27	-	TRBJ1-2	TGTGCCAGCAGTTCCGGAGCAACCTATGGCTACACCTTC	CASSSGATYGYTF
-	TRBV6-5	TRBD2	TRBJ2-7	TGTGCCAGCACCAGCGGGAGGGTCAACTACGAGCAGTACTTC	CASTSGRVNYEQYF
-	TRBV9	-	TRBJ1-4	TGTGCCAGCAGCGGGGGTGGGAGTGAAAAACTGTTTTTT	CASSGGGSEKLFF
-	TRBV11-2	TRBD2	TRBJ2-5	TGTGCCAGCAGCTTAGATCGGACTAGCCAAGAGACCCAGTACTTC	CASSLDRTSQETQYF
-	TRBV7-9	-	TRBJ2-1	TGTGCCAGCAGCCAACGGGACTCCCCGAATGAGCAGTTCTTC	CASSQRDSPNEQFF
-	TRBV5-4	-	TRBJ2-7	TGTGCCAGCAGCGTAACAGGGAGGTCCTACGAGCAGTACTTC	CASSVTGRSYEQYF
-	TRBV6-6	TRBD2	TRBJ2-7	TGTGCCAGCAGGGAACTAGCGGACCCCTACGAGCAGTACTTC	CASRELADPYEQYF
-	TRBV27	TRBD1	TRBJ2-3	TGTGCCAGCAGTTTATCGGGACAGTGGGGGACAGGAAAAGTAGTGAGACTAGAGAAGTATTTT	CASSLSGQWGTGKVVRLEKYF
-	TRBV9	-	TRBJ2-7	TGTGCCAGCAGCGTAGGTGGAACACTCTACGAGCAGTACTTC	CASSVGGTLYEQYF
-	TRBV7-9	-	TRBJ1-2	TGTGCCAGCAGCTTAGCTCAGAACTATGGCTACACCTTC	CASSLAQNYGYTF
-	TRBV28	TRBD1	TRBJ2-5	TGTGCCACTCTCGGACAGGGAACCCTCGGGTTCGACTTTCAAGAGACCCAGTACTTC	CATLGQGTLGFDFQETQYF
once	TRBV19	-	TRBJ2-3	TGTGCCAGTAGTTCGACCGGGATAGATACGCAGTATTTT	CASSSTGIDTQYF
-	TRBV9	-	TRBJ1-3	TGTGCCAGCAGCGGGCGGGGCTCTGGAAACACCATATATTTT	CASSGRGSGNTIYF
-	TRBV29-1	TRBD1	TRBJ1-1	TGCAGCGCAAGGACAGGGACCCCTGAAGCTTTCTTT	CSARTGTPEAFF
-	TRBV28	-	TRBJ2-7	TGTGCCAGCAGTTTAAGGGGACAACCCTACGAGCAGTACTTC	CASSLRGQPYEQYF
once	TRBV7-8	TRBD2	TRBJ2-1	TGTGCCAGCAGCTTCGGACTAGCGGGGTACAATGAGCAGTTCTTC	CASSFGLAGYNEQFF
-	TRBV19	-	TRBJ1-5	TGTGCCAGTAGTACCCCTCCGGGGGCCGATAGCATGGATCAGCCCCAGCATTTT	CASSTPPGADSMDQPQHF
-	TRBV5-1	TRBD2	TRBJ2-5	TGCGCCAGCAGCCTCGGACTAGCGGGGAGTTACCAAGAGACCCAGTACTTC	CASSLGLAGSYQETQYF
-	TRBV4-1	-	TRBJ2-7	TGCGCCAGCAGCCCTCCCGGGGAGTCGATCTCCTACGAGCAGTACTTC	CASSPPGESISYEQYF
-	TRBV2	TRBD2	TRBJ2-3	TGTGCCAGCAGTGGACTAGCGGCTAGCACAGATACGCAGTATTTT	CASSGLAASTDTQYF
-	TRBV28	-	TRBJ1-5	TGTGCCACCTCCAGTGGGCAGCCCCAGCATTTT	CATSSGQPQHF
-	TRBV5-1	-	TRBJ1-1	TGCGCCAGCAGCTTGGTCGGGCAGGGGAAGAACACTGAAGCTTTCTTT	CASSLVGQGKNTEAFF
-	TRBV2	-	TRBJ2-1	TGTGCCAGCTTAGGGACGTTATCCTACAATGAGCAGTTCTTC	CASLGTLSYNEQFF
-	TRBV29-1	-	TRBJ2-2	TGCAGCGTCCAGGGGCAACTCACCGGGGAGCTGTTTTTT	CSVQGQLTGELFF
-	TRBV28	-	TRBJ1-3	TGTGCCAGCAGTTTAAGGAGGTCTGGAAACACCATATATTTT	CASSLRRSGNTIYF
-	TRBV7-9	-	TRBJ2-7	TGTGCCAGCAGCCCTCCGGGCGAGCAGTACTTC	CASSPPGEQYF
-	TRBV29-1	TRBD2	TRBJ2-1	TGCAGCGTTGAAGATGGGAAACTAGCGGAATTAAGCTCCTACAATGAGCAGTTCTTC	CSVEDGKLAELSSYNEQFF
-	TRBV7-9	-	TRBJ2-5	TGTGCCAGCAGAGACAGTCTACAAGAGACCCAGTACTTC	CASRDSLQETQYF
few	TRBV7-9	TRBD1	TRBJ2-7	TGTGCCAGCAGCCTACAGGACAGGGTCTACGAGCAGTACTTC	CASSLQDRVYEQYF
-	TRBV28	-	TRBJ2-7	TGTGCCAGCAGCATAACCCGGGAAGGCGCCTACGAGCAGTACTTC	CASSITREGAYEQYF